This T cell receptor beta chain was identified during a study of T cell clonality in common variable immunodeficiency. Findings and caveats of the study: In common variable immunodeficiency, TCR beta chains reportedly carried fewer deletions and N-nucleotide insertions. Compared with healthy controls, CVID subjects showed increased TCRbeta clonality, mostly in about a third. CVID subjects shared fewer TCRbeta clones than healthy controls did.

CVID subjects were neither ill nor on immunomodulatory or immunosuppressive medication at sampling. Each donor provided roughly 4.5 to 8 ml of heparinized whole blood. About this clone: Its specificity is unknown. With the read ending 3 residues before the CDR3 end, the germline J gene is used to fill in that end.

Sequencing used immunoSEQ multiplex PCR; TCRdb keeps in-frame clones, though not all of them. The sample is made up of tens of thousands of clones, none counted only once. The CDR3 spans 15 residues. The V gene's germline CDR1 is SGHVS and CDR2 FQNEAQ. Trimming took off 5 bases at V and 4 bases at J, with 17 bases between the two ends. V gene TRBV7-8 combines with J gene TRBJ1-1, with TRBD1 as a possible D gene (6 bases). Sequenced sample: peripheral blood mononuclear cells. The receptor was isolated from a human donor with common variable immunodeficiency. CDR3: CASSKGGGWGTEAFF. CDR3 bases read: TGTGCCAGCAGCAAGGGGGGGGGCTGGGGCACTGAA.